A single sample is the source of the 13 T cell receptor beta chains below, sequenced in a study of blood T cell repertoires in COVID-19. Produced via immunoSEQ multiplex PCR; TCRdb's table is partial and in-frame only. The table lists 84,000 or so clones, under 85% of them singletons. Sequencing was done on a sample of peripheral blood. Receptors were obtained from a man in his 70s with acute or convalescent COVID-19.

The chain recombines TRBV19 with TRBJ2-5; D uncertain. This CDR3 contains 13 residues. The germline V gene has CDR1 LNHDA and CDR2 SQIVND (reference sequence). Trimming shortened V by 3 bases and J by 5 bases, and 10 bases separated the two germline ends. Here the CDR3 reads CASSMLRGETQYF. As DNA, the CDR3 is TGTGCCAGTAGTATGTTGAGAGGCGAGACCCAGTACTTC.

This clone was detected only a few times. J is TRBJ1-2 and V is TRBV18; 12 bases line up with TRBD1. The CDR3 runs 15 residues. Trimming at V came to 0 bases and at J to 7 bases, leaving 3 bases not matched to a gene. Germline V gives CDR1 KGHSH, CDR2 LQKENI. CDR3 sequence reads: CASSPPGQGAFGYTF. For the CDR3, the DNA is TGTGCCAGCTCACCACCGGGACAGGGGGCCTTTGGCTACACCTTC.

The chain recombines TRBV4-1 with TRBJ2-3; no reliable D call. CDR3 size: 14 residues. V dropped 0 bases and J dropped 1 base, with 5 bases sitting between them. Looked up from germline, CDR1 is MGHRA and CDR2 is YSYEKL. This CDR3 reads CASSQEGGTDTQYF. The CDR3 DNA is TGCGCCAGCAGCCAAGAGGGCGGCACAGATACGCAGTATTTT.

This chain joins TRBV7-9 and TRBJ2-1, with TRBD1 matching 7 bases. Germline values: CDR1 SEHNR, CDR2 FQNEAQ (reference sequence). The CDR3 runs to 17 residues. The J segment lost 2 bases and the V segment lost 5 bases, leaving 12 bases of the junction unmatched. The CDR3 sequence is CASSPKGGGLAYNEQFF. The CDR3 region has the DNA TGTGCCAGCAGCCCTAAAGGGGGCGGGTTGGCCTACAATGAGCAGTTCTTC.

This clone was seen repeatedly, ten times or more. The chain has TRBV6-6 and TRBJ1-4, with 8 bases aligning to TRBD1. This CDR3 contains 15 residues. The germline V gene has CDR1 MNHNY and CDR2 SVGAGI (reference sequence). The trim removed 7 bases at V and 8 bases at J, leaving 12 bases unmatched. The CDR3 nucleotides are TGTGCCAGCACCCTCACTCAGGGGGCCTCGGAAAAACTGTTTTTT. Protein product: CASTLTQGASEKLFF.

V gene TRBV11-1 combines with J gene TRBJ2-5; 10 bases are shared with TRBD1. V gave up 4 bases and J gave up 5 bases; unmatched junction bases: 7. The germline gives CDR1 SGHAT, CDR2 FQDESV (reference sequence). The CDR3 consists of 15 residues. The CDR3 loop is CASSSRQGARETQYF. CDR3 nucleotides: TGTGCCAGCAGCTCCCGACAGGGGGCGCGGGAGACCCAGTACTTC.

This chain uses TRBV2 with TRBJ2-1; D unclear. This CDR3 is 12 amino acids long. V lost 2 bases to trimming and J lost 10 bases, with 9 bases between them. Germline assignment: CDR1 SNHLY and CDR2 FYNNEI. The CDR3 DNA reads TGTGCCAGCAGTGAAAGCGACCGGGAGCAGTTCTTC. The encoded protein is CASSESDREQFF.

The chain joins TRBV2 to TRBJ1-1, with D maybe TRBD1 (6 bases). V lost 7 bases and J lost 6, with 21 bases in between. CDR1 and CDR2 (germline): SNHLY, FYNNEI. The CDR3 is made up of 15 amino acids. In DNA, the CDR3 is TGTGCCAGCACCCTGGAGTTACAGGGTAGTTCTGAAGCTTTCTTT. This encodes CASTLELQGSSEAFF.

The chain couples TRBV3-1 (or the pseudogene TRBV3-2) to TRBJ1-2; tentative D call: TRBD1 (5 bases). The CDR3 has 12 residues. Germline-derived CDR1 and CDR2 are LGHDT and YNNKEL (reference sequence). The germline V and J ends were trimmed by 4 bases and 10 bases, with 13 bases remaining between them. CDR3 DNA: TGTGCCAGCAGCCGTCCTCAGGGCCACTACACCTTC. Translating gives CASSRPQGHYTF.

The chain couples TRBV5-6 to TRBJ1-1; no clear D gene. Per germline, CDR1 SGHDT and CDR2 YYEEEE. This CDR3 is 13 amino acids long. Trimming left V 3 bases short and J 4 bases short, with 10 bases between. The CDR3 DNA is TGTGCCAGCAGCTCCGTCTTGAGCACTGAAGCTTTCTTT. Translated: CASSSVLSTEAFF.

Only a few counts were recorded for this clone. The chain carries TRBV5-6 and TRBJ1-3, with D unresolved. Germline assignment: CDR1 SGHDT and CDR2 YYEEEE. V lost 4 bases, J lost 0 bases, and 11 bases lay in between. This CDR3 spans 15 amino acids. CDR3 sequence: CASSRGRTSGNTIYF. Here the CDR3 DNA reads TGTGCCAGCAGCCGGGGAAGGACCTCTGGAAACACCATATATTTT.

The CDR3 nucleotides are TGTGCCAGCAGTTTACTAGCGGGGAACACCGGGGAGCTGTTTTTT. This sequence encodes CASSLLAGNTGELFF. The V gene is TRBV27, the J gene TRBJ2-2; 8 nucleotides align to TRBD2. J was trimmed by 1 base and V by 2 bases; bases with no gene match: 0. This CDR3 is 15 amino acids long. Germline-derived CDR1 and CDR2 are MNHEY and SMNVEV (reference sequence).

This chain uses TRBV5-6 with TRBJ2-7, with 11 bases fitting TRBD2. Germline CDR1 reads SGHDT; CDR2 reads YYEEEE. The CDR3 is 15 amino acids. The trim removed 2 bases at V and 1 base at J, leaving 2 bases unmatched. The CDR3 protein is CASSFIAGGSYEQYF. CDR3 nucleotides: TGTGCCAGCAGCTTTATAGCGGGGGGGTCCTACGAGCAGTACTTC.